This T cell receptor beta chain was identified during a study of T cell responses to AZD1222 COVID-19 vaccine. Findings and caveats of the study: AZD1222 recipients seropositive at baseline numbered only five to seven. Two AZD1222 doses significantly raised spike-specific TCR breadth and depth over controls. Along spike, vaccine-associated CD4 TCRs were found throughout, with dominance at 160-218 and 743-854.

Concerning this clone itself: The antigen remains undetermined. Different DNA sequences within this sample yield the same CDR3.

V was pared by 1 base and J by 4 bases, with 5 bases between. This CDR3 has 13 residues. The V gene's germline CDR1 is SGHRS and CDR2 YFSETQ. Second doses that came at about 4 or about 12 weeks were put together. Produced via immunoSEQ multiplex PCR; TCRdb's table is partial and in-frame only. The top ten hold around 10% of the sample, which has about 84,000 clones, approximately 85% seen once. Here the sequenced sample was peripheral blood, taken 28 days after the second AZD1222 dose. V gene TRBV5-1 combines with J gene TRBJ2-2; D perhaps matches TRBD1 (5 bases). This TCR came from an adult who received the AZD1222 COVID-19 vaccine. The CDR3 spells CASSLQGTGELFF. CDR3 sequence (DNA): TGCGCCAGCAGCTTGCAGGGCACCGGGGAGCTGTTTTTT.